Many counts were recorded for the clone carrying this T cell receptor (beta chain). Its specificity is not known. This record belongs to a study of CD8 T cells in ankylosing spondylitis. Study-wide results and caveats: It was reported that disease-linked clones were significantly enriched in matched ankylosing spondylitis synovial fluid. Characteristic, it appeared, of ankylosing spondylitis blood was a TCR beta motif of roughly 8 highly homologous variants. Relatively scarce in peripheral blood, disease-linked clones were CD8+.

Trimming removed 7 bases from V and 3 bases from J, with 10 bases in between. CDR3 length: 13 amino acids. TCRdb re-called the 5' RACE reads through MiXCR, storing one row per CDR3 protein. The sample records approximately 42,000 distinct CDR3 sequences, 9.5% to 12% being singletons. The material sequenced was blood, either unsorted or a sorted T cell fraction (not recorded which). The sequence came from a male donor with ankylosing spondylitis or in good health (not recorded which). The rearrangement uses TRBV12-3 or TRBV12-4 and TRBJ2-1; D unclear. The CDR3 protein is CASTRAIYNEQFF. CDR3 sequence (DNA): TGTGCCAGCACCCGTGCCATCTACAATGAGCAGTTCTTC.